One and the same sample provided the 26 T cell receptor beta chains below, sequenced in a study of blood T cell repertoires in COVID-19 (dated by TCRdb to 2020 to 2021). To prepare the library, the immunoSEQ multiplex PCR assay was applied. TCRdb took over this immuneACCESS table, retaining in-frame rearrangements with V and J assigned. Such tables are incomplete; in checked studies, under half of the missing clones stem from an unresolved V gene, and the remainder is unexplained. A total of under 350,000 clones appear in this sample, about 85% of them only once. The ten largest make up about an eighth of the sample. Sequenced input: peripheral blood. The source of these receptors is a human donor in a cohort sampled during active COVID-19.

This sequence joins TRBV19 and TRBJ2-1; D possibly corresponds to TRBD1 (5 bases). Trimming pared 1 base from V and 3 bases from J, leaving 13 bases between. CDR1 and CDR2 from the germline V gene are LNHDA and SQIVND (reference sequence). CDR3 size: 16 residues. This CDR3 is CASSIVYGQGYNEQFF. The CDR3 region has the DNA TGTGCCAGTAGTATAGTATATGGGCAGGGCTACAATGAGCAGTTCTTC.

The chain couples TRBV3-1 (or the pseudogene TRBV3-2) to TRBJ2-5, with a possible D match to TRBD1 (6 bases). Germline lookup yields CDR1 LGHDT and CDR2 YNNKEL (reference sequence). The V gene lost 7 bases and the J gene lost 4 bases, with 19 bases spanning the gap. CDR3 length: 15 residues. The CDR3 loop is CASTENGQGRETQYF. CDR3 bases: TGTGCCAGCACCGAGAACGGGCAGGGGAGAGAGACCCAGTACTTC.

The V call is TRBV7-9, the J call TRBJ1-4; 8 nucleotides match TRBD1. V shed 5 bases and J 7 bases; nucleotides not matched to a gene: 9. The germline V gene has CDR1 SEHNR and CDR2 FQNEAQ (reference sequence). This CDR3 has 15 residues. The CDR3 spells CASSPQTGVGEKLFF. CDR3 bases: TGTGCCAGCAGCCCGCAGACAGGGGTGGGTGAAAAACTGTTTTTT.

This rearrangement joins TRBV3-1 (or the pseudogene TRBV3-2) to TRBJ2-1, with unresolved D. CDR1 is LGHDT and CDR2 is YNNKEL in the germline V gene (reference sequence). V gave up 0 bases and J gave up 9 bases, with 9 bases separating them. CDR3 length: 13 residues. The CDR3 spells CASSQEWRSEQFF. CDR3 coding DNA: TGTGCCAGCAGCCAAGAATGGCGGAGTGAGCAGTTCTTC.

This clone was seen only once. The chain recombines TRBV15 with TRBJ1-5, with D possibly TRBD1 on 5 matching bases. Deletions cut 5 bases from V and 6 bases from J, with 8 bases between. Looked up from germline, CDR1 is LNHNV and CDR2 is YYDKDF (reference sequence). The CDR3 loop spans 12 amino acids. The DNA of the CDR3 is TGTGCCACCAGCTGGGGGGGTCAGCCCCAGCATTTT. It is translated as CATSWGGQPQHF. Together with reference TRBV15 and TRBJ1-5, the CDR3 gives the full variable domain: DAMVIQNPRYQVTQFGKPVTLSCSQTLNHNVMYWYQQKSSQAPKLLFHYYDKDFNNEADTPDNFQSRRPNTSFCFLDIRSPGLGDTAMYLCATSWGGQPQHFGDGTRLSIL.

CDR3 residues: CASSLGSGQGKLAQYF. CDR3 in DNA: TGTGCCAGCAGCTTAGGTTCGGGACAGGGGAAGTTGGCCCAGTACTTC. The chain is built from TRBV7-2 and TRBJ2-5; TRBD1 agrees at 10 bases. From germline, CDR1 is SGHTA and CDR2 FQGNSA. The CDR3 length is 16 residues. Trimming at V came to 1 base and at J to 9 bases, leaving 11 bases not matched to a gene.

V and J are TRBV19 and TRBJ2-5; D possibly corresponds to TRBD2 (6 bases). From germline, CDR1 is LNHDA and CDR2 SQIVND (reference sequence). CDR3 length: 16 residues. Deletions cut 5 bases from V and 2 bases from J, with 18 bases between. Here the CDR3 DNA reads TGTGCCAGTAGTCTAATCGGGACGGGACTTCAAGAGACCCAGTACTTC. Amino acid sequence: CASSLIGTGLQETQYF.

This chain joins TRBV5-1 and TRBJ2-5, with D hard to call. The V end lost 4 bases, the J end lost 1 base, and 11 bases lay between the germline ends. CDR1 is SGHRS, CDR2 YFSETQ, per germline. This CDR3 spans 14 amino acids. DNA of the CDR3: TGCGCCAGCAGCCGATGGCGGTCCCAAGAGACCCAGTACTTC. It encodes CASSRWRSQETQYF.

The chain links TRBV6-5 to TRBJ1-5; tentative D call: TRBD1 (6 bases). Germline V gives CDR1 MNHEY, CDR2 SVGAGI. The ends were cut back, 6 bases at V and 4 bases at J, with 16 bases in the middle. The CDR3 contains 15 residues. The CDR3 loop reads CASRTQQGMNQPQHF. DNA for the CDR3: TGTGCCAGCAGGACCCAACAGGGAATGAATCAGCCCCAGCATTTT.

Written as DNA, the CDR3 is TGTGCCAGCAGCCGCGACAGTGAAGCTTTCTTT. This sequence encodes CASSRDSEAFF. V gene TRBV7-8 combines with J gene TRBJ1-1; a weak D match, TRBD1 (5 bases). CDR3 length equals 11 residues. V lost 5 bases and J 7 bases, leaving 8 bases between the germline ends. CDR1 and CDR2 (germline): SGHVS, FQNEAQ. Complete variable domain (other parts from reference TRBV7-8 and TRBJ1-1): GAGVSQSPRYKVAKRGQDVALRCDPISGHVSLFWYQQALGQGPEFLTYFQNEAQLDKSGLPSDRFFAERPEGSVSTLKIQRTQQEDSAVYLCASSRDSEAFFGQGTRLTVV.

This rearrangement joins TRBV3-1 (or the pseudogene TRBV3-2) to TRBJ2-1; perhaps TRBD2 as D (5 bases). Germline values: CDR1 LGHDT, CDR2 YNNKEL (reference sequence). The CDR3 totals 13 residues. Trimming pared 10 bases from V and 5 bases from J, leaving 15 bases between. The CDR3 bases are TGTGCCACCTCTAGCCCCCTAGACAATGAGCAGTTCTTC. Protein product: CATSSPLDNEQFF.

The chain combines TRBV5-6 with TRBJ1-6; D is possibly TRBD1 (5 bases). The CDR3 contains 16 residues. The germline gives CDR1 SGHDT, CDR2 YYEEEE. V was shortened by 4 bases and J by 7 bases, with 18 bases between the two germline ends. CDR3 protein: CASSPPSGGGNSPLHF. The CDR3 DNA reads TGTGCCAGCAGCCCCCCCAGCGGTGGGGGGAATTCACCCCTCCACTTT. Combining the CDR3 with reference TRBV5-6 and TRBJ1-6 gives the whole variable domain DAGVTQSPTHLIKTRGQQVTLRCSPKSGHDTVSWYQQALGQGPQFIFQYYEEEERQRGNFPDRFSGHQFPNYSSELNVNALLLGDSALYLCASSPPSGGGNSPLHFGNGTRLTVT.

This clone was found a few times. Here the CDR3 DNA reads TGTGCCAGCAGGCCGGGGACTAGAACGGAGACCCAGTACTTC. Amino acids: CASRPGTRTETQYF. The rearrangement uses TRBV28 and TRBJ2-5, with TRBD2 identical over 8 bases. In germline, CDR1 is MDHEN, CDR2 SYDVKM. This CDR3 has 14 amino acids. Trimming removed 6 bases from V and 5 bases from J; junction bases left unmatched: 8. The variable domain in full, completed from reference TRBV28 and TRBJ2-5, reads DVKVTQSSRYLVKRTGEKVFLECVQDMDHENMFWYRQDPGLGLRLIYFSYDVKMKEKGDIPEGYSVSREKKERFSLILESASTNQTSMYLCASRPGTRTETQYFGPGTRLLVL.

The chain combines TRBV6-5 with TRBJ2-2; D call uncertain. This CDR3 has 13 residues. CDR1 and CDR2 (germline): MNHEY, SVGAGI. V lost 2 bases to trimming and J lost 4 bases, with 5 bases between them. The DNA of the CDR3 is TGTGCCAGCAGTTACCCGGTCACCGGGGAGCTGTTTTTT. Protein: CASSYPVTGELFF.

The V and J genes are TRBV5-4 and TRBJ1-2, with TRBD1 as a possible D gene (5 bases). The CDR3 spans 14 residues. The germline V gene encodes CDR1 SGHNT and CDR2 YYREEE (reference sequence). V was clipped by 4 bases and J by 5 bases, with 15 bases between them. The chain's CDR3 is CASSPHTKGYGYTF. CDR3 DNA sequence: TGTGCCAGCAGCCCACACACTAAGGGGTATGGCTACACCTTC.

This CDR3 reads CASSSPANYGYTF. CDR3 DNA: TGTGCCAGCAGCTCTCCTGCTAACTATGGCTACACCTTC. This rearrangement joins TRBV7-2 to TRBJ1-2; D gene ambiguous. This CDR3 comprises 13 residues. V lost 4 bases, J lost 0 bases, and 6 bases lay in between. Germline V lookup: CDR1 SGHTA, CDR2 FQGNSA.

V usage is TRBV5-4 and J usage is TRBJ1-6; D is unresolved. Germline V gives CDR1 SGHNT, CDR2 YYREEE (reference sequence). V lost 5 bases and J lost 0, with 9 bases in between. CDR3 length: 15 residues. This CDR3 is CASRARTSYNSPLHF. DNA for the CDR3: TGTGCCAGCAGAGCCCGCACCTCCTATAATTCACCCCTCCACTTT. The full variable domain, in which reference TRBV5-4 and TRBJ1-6 provide the parts outside the CDR3, is ETGVTQSPTHLIKTRGQQVTLRCSSQSGHNTVSWYQQALGQGPQFIFQYYREEENGRGNFPPRFSGLQFPNYSSELNVNALELDDSALYLCASRARTSYNSPLHFGNGTRLTVT.

This chain connects TRBV18 to TRBJ2-3; 10 bases line up with TRBD2. V trimming: 0 bases; J trimming: 5 bases; junction bases outside the gene matches: 2. The CDR3 contains 15 residues. Germline CDR1 reads KGHSH; CDR2 reads LQKENI. The CDR3 loop reads CASSPPLAGLDTQYF. The CDR3 DNA reads as TGTGCCAGCTCACCACCACTAGCGGGACTAGATACGCAGTATTTT.

As to this clone: The sample has other DNA sequences that encode this CDR3 too. J is TRBJ1-1 and V is TRBV3-1 (or the pseudogene TRBV3-2), with 8 bases aligning to TRBD1. The V gene's germline CDR1 is LGHDT and CDR2 YNNKEL (reference sequence). J lost 0 bases, V lost 3 bases, and 0 bases had no gene match. The CDR3 is 14 residues long. The CDR3 region is CASSQGQVNTEAFF. The CDR3 bases are TGTGCCAGCAGCCAGGGACAGGTGAACACTGAAGCTTTCTTT.

The V gene is TRBV19, the J gene TRBJ1-1; 8 positions agree with TRBD1. V lost 6 bases to trimming and J lost 1 base; unmatched junction nucleotides: 1. The CDR3 is made up of 13 amino acids. From germline, CDR1 is LNHDA and CDR2 SQIVND (reference sequence). This chain's CDR3 is CASRDRANTEAFF. CDR3 nucleotides: TGTGCCAGTAGGGACAGGGCGAACACTGAAGCTTTCTTT.

V is TRBV11-2 and J is TRBJ2-2, with D uncertain. The CDR3 extends over 13 amino acids. The V end was cut by 5 bases, the J end by 1 base, with 5 bases between. Looked up from germline, CDR1 is SGHAT and CDR2 is FQNNGV. The CDR3: CASSPLNTGELFF. CDR3 sequence (DNA): TGTGCCAGCAGCCCATTGAACACCGGGGAGCTGTTTTTT.

This clone has only a few counts. Other DNA sequences in this sample translate to the same CDR3. The rearrangement links TRBV12-3 or TRBV12-4 to TRBJ2-1; the D is unclear. The CDR3 is 13 amino acids. V lost 3 bases to trimming and J lost 4 bases, with 7 bases between them. CDR3 in DNA: TGTGCCAGCAGTTTTCGAGGTTACAATGAGCAGTTCTTC. Protein sequence: CASSFRGYNEQFF.

The rearrangement joins TRBV28 to TRBJ1-1; D is possibly TRBD1 (6 bases). Trimming stripped 6 bases from V and 5 bases from J, with 19 bases between. The CDR3 has 15 amino acids. In germline, CDR1 is MDHEN, CDR2 SYDVKM. The CDR3 nucleotides are TGTGCCAGCAGGACCGGGGCCCAGGGGAATACTGAAGCTTTCTTT. Translated: CASRTGAQGNTEAFF.

The V gene is TRBV7-8, the J gene TRBJ2-5; 7 bases line up with TRBD2. The CDR3 contains 17 residues. J gave up 7 bases and V 1 base, and 15 bases lay outside the gene matches. Germline CDR1 and CDR2: SGHVS and FQNEAQ. The CDR3 DNA sequence: TGTGCCAGCAGCTTAGGGTATCGCGGGCGGGGGAGAGGGACCCAGTACTTC. Protein: CASSLGYRGRGRGTQYF.

The chain employs TRBV6-5 and TRBJ2-7; 8 bases match TRBD2. This CDR3 comprises 14 residues. With V trimmed by 5 bases and J by 6 bases, 9 bases remained unmatched. Germline assignment: CDR1 MNHEY and CDR2 SVGAGI. CDR3 nucleotide sequence: TGTGCCAGCAGTCCGGACGGGAGGGCTGGCGAGCAGTACTTC. Residues: CASSPDGRAGEQYF.

The V call is TRBV27, the J call TRBJ2-1; perhaps TRBD2 as D (6 bases). The CDR3 runs to 14 residues. Trimming pared 5 bases from V and 8 bases from J, leaving 16 bases between. The germline CDR1 and CDR2 sequences are MNHEY and SMNVEV (reference sequence). The CDR3 sequence: CASSRAGSMDEQFF. CDR3 coding DNA: TGTGCCAGCAGTAGGGCGGGGTCTATGGATGAGCAGTTCTTC.